What follows are 31 T cell receptor beta chains derived from one specimen sequenced in a study of prognosis after radiotherapy for stage I lung cancer. From genomic DNA, two-round multiplex PCR was used to amplify TCR beta CDR3. Primers were specific to each TRBV and TRBJ gene in first-round PCR. TCRdb independently ran MiXCR on the multiplex PCR reads; one entry per CDR3 protein. The sample lists roughly 13,000 distinct CDR3 sequences, 25% to 35% occurring once. Sequencing used PBMCs, obtained before or after stereotactic body radiation therapy (not recorded which). The origin of the receptors is a donor aged 50 or older with non-small cell lung cancer.

With respect to this clonotype: One end of the junction varies from germline; a read error may be responsible. The rearrangement uses TRBV11-3 and TRBJ2-7, with D perhaps TRBD2 (7 bases). The germline V gene encodes CDR1 SGHNT and CDR2 YENEEA. The CDR3 runs to 14 residues. CDR3 nucleotide sequence: TGTTCCAGCAGCTTAAGGGGGGGTCCCTACGAGCAGTACTTC. Translated: CSSSLRGGPYEQYF. Looking up the rest from reference TRBV11-3 and TRBJ2-7 gives the full variable domain: EAGVVQSPRYKIIEKKQPVAFWCNPISGHNTLYWYLQNLGQGPELLIRYENEEAVDDSQLPKDRFSAERLKGVDSTLKIQPAELGDSAVYLCSSSLRGGPYEQYFGPGTRLTVT.

Note on this clonotype: This probably arose from a read error, given a far larger clone one base away. This rearrangement joins TRBV6-8 to TRBJ2-2, with 7 bases that match TRBD1. CDR3 size: 15 residues. Germline lookup yields CDR1 MNHGY and CDR2 SAAAGT. The CDR3 bases are TGTGCCAGCAGCCCTGGGACAGCTAACACCGGGCAGCTGTTTTTT. It translates to CASSPGTANTGQLFF.

This clonotype was counted many times. The CDR3: CASRKEQGNNEKLFF. CDR3 bases: TGTGCCAGCCGCAAAGAACAGGGAAATAATGAAAAACTGTTTTTT. V gene TRBV2 combines with J gene TRBJ1-4; TRBD1 might be the D (6 bases). CDR1 SNHLY and CDR2 FYNNEI come from the germline V gene. The ends were cut back, 8 bases at V and 4 bases at J, with 17 bases in the middle. The CDR3 is made up of 15 amino acids. The whole variable domain, remainder taken from reference TRBV2 and TRBJ1-4, is EPEVTQTPSHQVTQMGQEVILRCVPISNHLYFYWYRQILGQKVEFLVSFYNNEISEKSEIFDDQFSVERPDGSNFTLKIRSTKLEDSAMYFCASRKEQGNNEKLFFGSGTQLSVL.

Ten or more counts support this clonotype. The chain has TRBV19 and TRBJ2-7; D is ambiguous. The CDR3 is 15 amino acids. The germline V gene encodes CDR1 LNHDA and CDR2 SQIVND (reference sequence). V lost 5 bases and J lost 0, with 14 bases in between. The CDR3 reads CASSFSYVGSYEQYF. The CDR3 DNA sequence: TGTGCCAGTAGTTTCAGCTACGTGGGCTCCTACGAGCAGTACTTC.

Ten or more counts support this clonotype. The rearrangement links TRBV4-2 to TRBJ2-1; D uncertain. Germline CDR1 is LGHNA and CDR2 is YNFKEQ. Trimming cost V 4 bases and J 8 bases, with 12 bases left between them. This CDR3 is 13 amino acids long. The CDR3 coding sequence is TGTGCCAGCAGCCGGACGTTAGGCGATGAGCAGTTCTTC. It encodes CASSRTLGDEQFF.

On this clonotype itself: A much bigger clone sits one base away, suggesting this may be a read error. This chain uses TRBV20-1 with TRBJ1-2; D is perhaps TRBD1 (6 bases). The CDR3 runs 16 residues. The V end lost 2 bases, the J end lost 4 bases, and 20 bases lay between the germline ends. Germline V gives CDR1 DFQATT, CDR2 SNEGSKA (reference sequence). CDR3: CSARNPFFRDTYGYTF. CDR3 sequence (DNA): TGCAGTGCTAGAAATCCTTTTTTCCGGGACACCTATGGCTACACCTTC.

This clonotype is labeled medium-sized (0.01 to 0.1%). The genes are TRBV12-3 or TRBV12-4 and TRBJ1-2, with D possibly being TRBD1 (6 bases). V was pared by 6 bases and J by 2 bases, with 16 bases between. The CDR3 contains 15 residues. CDR3 sequence (DNA): TGTGCCAGCAGCGGACAGCCTATCGCCAACTATGGCTACACCTTC. Amino acid sequence: CASSGQPIANYGYTF.

This clonotype has at least ten counts. V and J are TRBV12-3 or TRBV12-4 and TRBJ1-1; D possibly corresponds to TRBD1 (5 bases). The CDR3 runs to 14 residues. V was trimmed by 3 bases and J by 3 bases, leaving 11 bases between them. As DNA, the CDR3 is TGTGCCAGCAGTTTCACGGGACCACACACTGAAGCTTTCTTT. This translates into CASSFTGPHTEAFF.

This chain joins TRBV5-4 and TRBJ2-7; TRBD2 aligns across 7 bases. The CDR3 extends over 14 amino acids. Looked up from germline, CDR1 is SGHNT and CDR2 is YYREEE (reference sequence). Germline trimming cut 0 bases from V and 5 bases from J; bases unmatched to any gene: 5. The CDR3 DNA follows: TGTGCCAGCAGCTTGGGCGGGAGAGGCAACGAGCAGTACTTC. Protein product: CASSLGGRGNEQYF.

This clonotype was counted many times. The chain recombines TRBV18 with TRBJ1-5, with 7 bases matching TRBD1. The J segment lost 7 bases and the V segment lost 2 bases, leaving 8 bases of the junction unmatched. There are 15 residues in the CDR3. The germline V gene encodes CDR1 KGHSH and CDR2 LQKENI. CDR3 residues: CASSPGRGRTQPQHF. CDR3 sequence (DNA): TGTGCCAGCTCACCAGGAAGGGGGCGGACGCAGCCCCAGCATTTT.

Relative to its sample, this clonotype is medium-sized (0.01 to 0.1%). J is TRBJ1-6 and V is TRBV27, with D perhaps TRBD1 (5 bases). The V gene lost 5 bases and the J gene lost 8 bases, with 13 bases spanning the gap. This CDR3 has 14 residues. Germline CDR1 MNHEY, CDR2 SMNVEV (reference sequence). For the CDR3, the DNA is TGTGCCAGCAGTCGGGGCAGGGTTGATTCACCCCTCCACTTT. Translation: CASSRGRVDSPLHF.

Notes on this clonotype: A far bigger clonotype differs at one base, so this is likely a read error. The chain's CDR3 is CTSSLISGMNTEAFF. The CDR3 bases are TGTACCAGCAGTCTCATCTCAGGAATGAACACTGAAGCTTTCTTT. The rearrangement links TRBV6-2 or TRBV6-3 to TRBJ1-1; D not resolved. CDR1 and CDR2 (germline): MNHEY, SVGEGT. The CDR3 is made up of 15 amino acids.

This clonotype was seen at least ten times. V is TRBV20-1 and J is TRBJ1-3; no firm D call. Germline V lookup: CDR1 DFQATT, CDR2 SNEGSKA (reference sequence). The length of the CDR3 is 16 residues. V gave up 0 bases and J gave up 0 bases, with 12 bases separating them. The CDR3: CSARDSMRYSGNTIYF. The CDR3 DNA sequence: TGCAGTGCTAGAGATTCAATGCGGTACTCTGGAAACACCATATATTTT.

The sample holds many counts of this clonotype. The rearrangement links TRBV4-2 to TRBJ2-5, with TRBD2 matching 12 bases. J was trimmed by 1 base and V by 1 base; bases with no gene match: 7. This CDR3 region has 18 residues. Germline V lookup: CDR1 LGHNA, CDR2 YNFKEQ. CDR3 protein: CASSQVLAGGPSQETQYF. CDR3 DNA: TGTGCCAGCAGCCAAGTTCTAGCGGGAGGGCCCAGCCAAGAGACCCAGTACTTC.

This clonotype occurred many times. V gene TRBV6-5 combines with J gene TRBJ2-5; a weak D match, TRBD1 (6 bases). Trimming took off 2 bases at V and 5 bases at J, with 12 bases between the two ends. Germline-derived CDR1 and CDR2 are MNHEY and SVGAGI. CDR3 size: 14 residues. CDR3: CASSYVYRAETQYF. The DNA for the CDR3 is TGTGCCAGCAGTTACGTTTACAGGGCGGAGACCCAGTACTTC.

This clonotype was seen at least ten times. The genes are TRBV4-1 and TRBJ1-3; TRBD1 aligns across 9 bases. CDR1 and CDR2 (germline): MGHRA, YSYEKL. Losses at the gene ends were 2 bases for V and 2 bases for J; bases not matched to a gene: 22. The CDR3 totals 22 residues. The CDR3 DNA reads as TGCGCCAGCAGCCAAACGAAAACCGCCAATTCCGGGACAGGGATTACTGGAAACACCATATATTTT. This encodes CASSQTKTANSGTGITGNTIYF.

In its sample, this clonotype was seen many times. V and J are TRBV2 and TRBJ2-5; the D gene is possibly TRBD2 (5 bases). V shed 5 bases and J shed 2 bases, with 9 bases lying between them. Looked up from germline, CDR1 is SNHLY and CDR2 is FYNNEI. The CDR3 runs to 13 residues. For the CDR3, the DNA is TGTGCCAGCAGTTATAGCGAACAAGAGACCCAGTACTTC. This sequence encodes CASSYSEQETQYF.

V gene TRBV18 combines with J gene TRBJ2-2; a weak D match, TRBD2 (5 bases). V dropped 3 bases and J dropped 2 bases, with 13 bases sitting between them. CDR1 is KGHSH, CDR2 LQKENI, per germline. The CDR3 is 16 residues long. The CDR3 protein is CASSPPAGSNTGELFF. CDR3 sequence (DNA): TGTGCCAGCTCACCCCCGGCGGGCTCAAACACCGGGGAGCTGTTTTTT.

Worth noting for this clonotype: A far more abundant clone sits one base away, making this likely a read error. The gene calls are TRBV19 and TRBJ2-4; D gene uncertain. The germline V gene has CDR1 LNHDA and CDR2 SQIVND (reference sequence). Trimming took off 7 bases at V and 14 bases at J, with 18 bases between the two ends. The CDR3 is 12 residues long. In DNA, the CDR3 is TGTGCCAGTATTTCCCCTTCCTACGAGAAGTACTTC. Encoded protein: CASISPSYEKYF. The full variable domain, its missing parts supplied by reference TRBV19 and TRBJ2-4, is DGGITQSPKYLFRKEGQNVTLSCEQNLNHDAMYWYRQDPGQGLRLIYYSQIVNDFQKGDIAEGYSVSREKKESFPLTVTSAQKNPTAFYLCASISPSYEKYFGAGTRLSVL.

In its sample, this clonotype was seen many times. The V gene is TRBV20-1, the J gene TRBJ2-1; D possibly corresponds to TRBD2 (5 bases). Per the germline V gene, CDR1 is DFQATT and CDR2 is SNEGSKA (reference sequence). This CDR3 comprises 15 residues. The germline V and J ends were trimmed by 0 bases and 7 bases, with 16 bases remaining between them. The CDR3 DNA reads TGCAGTGCTAGAGAGGACGGATCGTCGGGGAATGAGCAGTTCTTC. This codes for CSAREDGSSGNEQFF.

This clonotype was detected many times. The rearrangement joins TRBV12-3 or TRBV12-4 to TRBJ1-4; 8 bases agree with TRBD1. The CDR3 covers 15 residues. The V gene end was trimmed by 2 bases and the J gene end by 4 bases; junction bases not matched to a gene: 3. Here the CDR3 DNA reads TGTGCCAGCAGTTTAATCAGGGGGCATAATGAAAAACTGTTTTTT. Translated, it gives CASSLIRGHNEKLFF.

By frequency in the sample, this clonotype is medium-sized (0.01 to 0.1%). The chain joins TRBV2 to TRBJ2-1, with 15 bases fitting TRBD2. The CDR3 length is 19 residues. With V trimmed by 6 bases and J by 4 bases, 13 bases remained unmatched. Germline CDR1 SNHLY, CDR2 FYNNEI. The CDR3 DNA is TGTGCCAGCAGGGACACCGGACTAGCGGGAGGGAGGGGATACAATGAGCAGTTCTTC. Translating it yields CASRDTGLAGGRGYNEQFF.

J is TRBJ1-6 and V is TRBV9, with D possibly TRBD1 on 6 matching bases. Germline-derived CDR1 and CDR2 are SGDLS and YYNGEE. V shed 4 bases and J shed 13 bases, with 15 bases lying between them. The CDR3 is 13 residues long. CDR3 nucleotides: TGTGCCAGCAGCCACAGGGACGGCAGGCCCCTCCACTTT. This sequence encodes CASSHRDGRPLHF.

This clonotype has a count of ten or more. This chain uses TRBV5-1 with TRBJ1-5; a possible D gene is TRBD1 (6 bases). V was cut by 1 base and J by 2 bases, with 10 bases left in between. Germline V gene data show CDR1 as SGHRS and CDR2 as YFSETQ. The CDR3 sequence is 15 residues long. CDR3 nucleotide sequence: TGCGCCAGCAGCTTGTCAGGGGCTGGCAATCAGCCCCAGCATTTT. Protein sequence: CASSLSGAGNQPQHF.

This clonotype has at least ten counts. V is TRBV29-1 and J is TRBJ1-1; no firm D call. The V gene's germline CDR1 is SQVTM and CDR2 ANQGSEA. The CDR3 has 14 residues. Between the trimmed V and J ends, which lost 2 bases and 7 bases, there was a span of 17 bases. CDR3: CSVERTLVGNEAFF. In DNA form, the CDR3 reads TGCAGCGTTGAAAGGACTCTAGTTGGGAATGAAGCTTTCTTT. The variable domain in full, with the rest retrieved from reference TRBV29-1 and TRBJ1-1, is SAVISQKPSRDICQRGTSLTIQCQVDSQVTMMFWYRQQPGQSLTLIATANQGSEATYESGFVIDKFPISRPNLTFSTLTVSNMSPEDSSIYLCSVERTLVGNEAFFGQGTRLTVV.

Many counts were recorded for this clonotype. This chain uses TRBV20-1 with TRBJ2-7, with TRBD2 matching 8 bases. Trimming removed 2 bases from V and 3 bases from J; junction bases left unmatched: 12. CDR1 DFQATT and CDR2 SNEGSKA come from the germline V gene (reference sequence). This CDR3 region has 16 residues. CDR3 coding DNA: TGCAGTGCTAGATCAACCCAAAGCGGGAGTATCTACGAGCAGTACTTC. This translates into CSARSTQSGSIYEQYF.

The gene calls are TRBV5-1 and TRBJ2-1, with 8 bases that match TRBD2. This CDR3 is built from 17 residues. V was clipped by 0 bases and J by 7 bases; unmatched bases: 12. Germline CDR1 and CDR2: SGHRS and YFSETQ. CDR3 residues: CASSLVLSGGPSNEQFF. The DNA of the CDR3 is TGCGCCAGCAGCTTGGTATTATCGGGAGGGCCCTCGAATGAGCAGTTCTTC.

By share, this clonotype ranks as medium-sized (0.01 to 0.1%). The rearrangement joins TRBV27 to TRBJ2-7; 9 bases fit TRBD2. Germline lookup yields CDR1 MNHEY and CDR2 SMNVEV (reference sequence). The CDR3 has 14 amino acids. V lost 3 bases to trimming and J lost 0 bases; unmatched junction nucleotides: 0. CDR3 sequence: CASSLRGGSYEQYF. CDR3 bases: TGTGCCAGCAGTTTGCGGGGGGGCTCCTACGAGCAGTACTTC.

This clonotype was recorded at least ten times. The rearrangement links TRBV9 to TRBJ2-7; D gene uncertain. V lost 0 bases, J lost 5 bases, and 15 bases lay in between. The germline V gene encodes CDR1 SGDLS and CDR2 YYNGEE. The CDR3 contains 15 residues. CDR3 sequence reads: CASSVGVGWYDEQYF. In DNA, the CDR3 is TGTGCCAGCAGCGTAGGTGTAGGTTGGTACGACGAGCAGTACTTC.

To note about this clonotype: An end of the junction differs from the germline gene, which may be a read error. This chain links TRBV30 with TRBJ1-1, with TRBD1 matching over 7 bases. The CDR3 consists of 11 residues. CDR1 GTSNPN and CDR2 SVGIG come from the germline V gene (reference sequence). CDR3 sequence (DNA): TGTGCCTGGCGGACAGGTCTTGAAGCTCTCTTT. This encodes CAWRTGLEALF.

This clonotype has ten or more counts. The rearrangement uses TRBV9 and TRBJ2-3; D gene ambiguous. The germline V gene has CDR1 SGDLS and CDR2 YYNGEE. The CDR3 loop spans 13 amino acids. Trimming stripped 0 bases from V and 6 bases from J, with 8 bases between. The CDR3 spells CASSVGGLDTQYF. The CDR3 DNA reads as TGTGCCAGCAGCGTAGGTGGGTTGGATACGCAGTATTTT.